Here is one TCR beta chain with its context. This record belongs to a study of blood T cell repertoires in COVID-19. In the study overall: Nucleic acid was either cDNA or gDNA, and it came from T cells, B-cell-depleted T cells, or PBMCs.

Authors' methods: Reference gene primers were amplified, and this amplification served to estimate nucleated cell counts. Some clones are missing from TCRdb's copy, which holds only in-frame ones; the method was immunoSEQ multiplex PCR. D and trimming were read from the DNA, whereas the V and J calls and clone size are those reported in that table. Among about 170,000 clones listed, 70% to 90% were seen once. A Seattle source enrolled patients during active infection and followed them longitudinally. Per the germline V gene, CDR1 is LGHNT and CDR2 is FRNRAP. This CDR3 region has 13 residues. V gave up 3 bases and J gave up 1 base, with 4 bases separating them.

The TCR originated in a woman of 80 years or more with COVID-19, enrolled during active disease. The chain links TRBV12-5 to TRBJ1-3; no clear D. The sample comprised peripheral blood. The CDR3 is CASGLESGNTIYF. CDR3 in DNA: TGTGCTAGTGGTTTAGAGTCTGGAAACACCATATATTTT.